Sequencing of this TCR beta chain was carried out in a study of OX40 agonist ivuxolimab in advanced cancers. The overall study: Given to patients was ivuxolimab, an agonistic anti-OX40 (CD134) antibody. Eligibility rules accepted prior anti-PD-1, anti-PD-L1 or anti-CTLA-4 therapy, and around 40% had some. Study-wide findings and caveats: Both CD4+ and CD8+ T cell populations in blood had undergone clonal expansion by week 6 at 0.1 to 3.0 mg/kg. Some nonresponders additionally presented with little normalized T-cell clonal expansion.

Germline values: CDR1 SGHTS, CDR2 YDEGEE. The CDR3 extends over 16 amino acids. Deletions cut 1 base from V and 5 bases from J, with 15 bases between. The assay was immunoSEQ multiplex PCR, and TCRdb's table has in-frame clones only and misses some. The table includes about 77,000 clones, about 85% detected once. Regarding this clone: Its antigen is unknown.

This clonotype was sampled from an adult with an advanced solid tumor such as melanoma, head and neck, liver or kidney cancer. Sequencing used CD4+ or CD8+ T cells sorted from blood, obtained in a trial of the OX40 agonist ivuxolimab. J is TRBJ1-4 and V is TRBV5-8; possible D gene TRBD1, 5 bases. The CDR3 DNA sequence: TGTGCCAGCAGCTTGTCGGACCAGGGCCTAAATGAAAAACTGTTTTTT. Translation gives CASSLSDQGLNEKLFF. Drawing the rest from reference TRBV5-8 and TRBJ1-4, the complete variable domain is EAGVTQSPTHLIKTRGQQATLRCSPISGHTSVYWYQQALGLGLQFLLWYDEGEERNRGNFPPRFSGRQFPNYSSELNVNALELEDSALYLCASSLSDQGLNEKLFFGSGTQLSVL.